The rows below give T cell receptor beta chains drawn from one sample of a study of T cells in Graves' hyperthyroidism and ophthalmopathy. TCRdb ran MiXCR on the multiplex PCR reads and lists one entry per CDR3 protein. The sample yields approximately 400,000 distinct CDR3 sequences, around 25% seen once. Sequenced input: blood. The source of these receptors is a man between 45 and 60 years old with Graves' hyperthyroidism. Both conserved end residues are part of each CDR3. Each record gives: V gene, J gene, clone size, D gene, CDR3 protein, CDR3 DNA. D genes are given only for firm matches. Clone size is not always given. Where it is, it says once, few, many or a class for expanded clones.

V gene: TRBV3-1
J gene: TRBJ2-3
clone size: many
D gene: .
CDR3 protein: CASSQVRGTTDTQYF
CDR3 DNA: TGTGCCAGCAGCCAAGTCAGGGGCACCACAGATACGCAGTATTTT

V gene: TRBV11-3
J gene: TRBJ2-1
clone size: .
D gene: .
CDR3 protein: CASSLKSYNEQFF
CDR3 DNA: TGTGCCAGCAGTTTAAAGTCCTACAATGAGCAGTTCTTC

V gene: TRBV28
J gene: TRBJ1-5
clone size: many
D gene: .
CDR3 protein: CASSLMRQPQHF
CDR3 DNA: TGTGCCAGCAGTTTAATGAGACAGCCCCAGCATTTT

V gene: TRBV24-1
J gene: TRBJ1-5
clone size: many
D gene: .
CDR3 protein: CATSDLAGGRNQPQHF
CDR3 DNA: TGTGCCACCAGTGATTTGGCGGGAGGACGCAATCAGCCCCAGCATTTT

V gene: TRBV3-1
J gene: TRBJ2-5
clone size: many
D gene: .
CDR3 protein: CASSQEGGRRTQYF
CDR3 DNA: TGTGCCAGCAGCCAAGAGGGGGGTAGGCGGACCCAGTACTTC

V gene: TRBV20-1
J gene: TRBJ2-1
clone size: few
D gene: .
CDR3 protein: CSARAQGAGRPNEQFF
CDR3 DNA: TGCAGTGCTAGAGCCCAAGGAGCGGGCCGTCCCAATGAGCAGTTCTTC

V gene: TRBV20-1
J gene: TRBJ1-4
clone size: .
D gene: .
CDR3 protein: CSASQGYEKLFF
CDR3 DNA: TGCAGTGCTAGTCAGGGGTATGAAAAACTGTTTTTT

V gene: TRBV24-1
J gene: TRBJ2-3
clone size: few
D gene: TRBD1
CDR3 protein: CATSDLTGGNADTQYF
CDR3 DNA: TGTGCCACCAGTGATTTAACAGGGGGCAACGCAGATACGCAGTATTTT

V gene: TRBV2
J gene: TRBJ1-3
clone size: few
D gene: .
CDR3 protein: CASKTGVVNTIYF
CDR3 DNA: TGTGCCAGCAAGACAGGTGTTGTGAACACCATATATTTT

V gene: TRBV12-3/TRBV12-4
J gene: TRBJ1-2
clone size: many
D gene: .
CDR3 protein: CASSLNRGEGYGYTF
CDR3 DNA: TGTGCCAGCAGTTTGAACCGGGGCGAGGGCTATGGCTACACCTTC

V gene: TRBV7-9
J gene: TRBJ1-1
clone size: .
D gene: .
CDR3 protein: CASSFPKNTEAFF
CDR3 DNA: TGTGCCAGCAGCTTTCCCAAGAACACTGAAGCTTTCTTT

V gene: TRBV9
J gene: TRBJ2-1
clone size: few
D gene: .
CDR3 protein: CASSVGPGAPYNEQFF
CDR3 DNA: TGTGCCAGCAGCGTAGGACCGGGAGCCCCCTACAATGAGCAGTTCTTC

V gene: TRBV30
J gene: TRBJ1-4
clone size: .
D gene: .
CDR3 protein: CAWSRNSNEKLFF
CDR3 DNA: TGTGCCTGGAGCAGGAACTCTAATGAAAAACTGTTTTTT

V gene: TRBV19
J gene: TRBJ1-1
clone size: .
D gene: .
CDR3 protein: CASSRPGGYTEAFF
CDR3 DNA: TGTGCCAGTAGTAGGCCCGGTGGATACACTGAAGCTTTCTTT

V gene: TRBV7-2
J gene: TRBJ2-7
clone size: many
D gene: .
CDR3 protein: CASSFTSWDEQYF
CDR3 DNA: TGTGCCAGCAGCTTCACTAGCTGGGACGAGCAGTACTTC

V gene: TRBV3-1
J gene: TRBJ2-7
clone size: .
D gene: .
CDR3 protein: CASSQDYREAYEQYF
CDR3 DNA: TGTGCCAGCAGCCAAGATTACAGGGAGGCCTACGAGCAGTACTTC

V gene: TRBV20-1
J gene: TRBJ2-7
clone size: .
D gene: .
CDR3 protein: CSARGERYEQYF
CDR3 DNA: TGCAGTGCTAGAGGGGAGCGGTACGAGCAGTACTTC

V gene: TRBV30
J gene: TRBJ1-6
clone size: .
D gene: .
CDR3 protein: CAWSVSVTSPLHF
CDR3 DNA: TGTGCCTGGAGTGTAAGCGTTACCTCACCCCTCCACTTT

V gene: TRBV11-2
J gene: TRBJ2-1
clone size: few
D gene: TRBD2
CDR3 protein: CASSSLAGVVHEQFF
CDR3 DNA: TGTGCCAGCAGCTCTCTAGCGGGAGTAGTCCATGAGCAGTTCTTC

V gene: TRBV27
J gene: TRBJ2-5
clone size: .
D gene: .
CDR3 protein: CASSPRIGDTFQETQYF
CDR3 DNA: TGTGCCAGCAGCCCCAGAATTGGGGACACCTTCCAAGAGACCCAGTACTTC

V gene: TRBV6-1
J gene: TRBJ2-7
clone size: few
D gene: .
CDR3 protein: CASSSLSALWGEQYF
CDR3 DNA: TGTGCCAGCAGCTCCCTGTCGGCCCTGTGGGGCGAGCAGTACTTC

V gene: TRBV30
J gene: TRBJ1-5
clone size: few
D gene: .
CDR3 protein: CAWSPAGSNQPQHF
CDR3 DNA: TGTGCCTGGAGCCCCGCAGGGAGCAATCAGCCCCAGCATTTT

V gene: TRBV5-1
J gene: TRBJ1-6
clone size: few
D gene: .
CDR3 protein: CASSLAGAPDNSPLHF
CDR3 DNA: TGCGCCAGCAGCTTGGCCGGCGCACCAGATAATTCACCCCTCCACTTT

V gene: TRBV28
J gene: TRBJ1-1
clone size: many
D gene: .
CDR3 protein: CASSLTISNTEAFF
CDR3 DNA: TGTGCCAGCAGTTTAACGATCTCTAACACTGAAGCTTTCTTT

V gene: TRBV18
J gene: TRBJ2-1
clone size: .
D gene: TRBD2
CDR3 protein: CASSPYAGGEHNEQFF
CDR3 DNA: TGTGCCAGCTCACCATACGCGGGAGGAGAACACAATGAGCAGTTCTTC

V gene: TRBV7-2
J gene: TRBJ2-3
clone size: .
D gene: .
CDR3 protein: CANGQIGRFGDTQYF
CDR3 DNA: TGTGCCAACGGACAGATTGGGCGCTTCGGAGATACGCAGTATTTT

V gene: TRBV19
J gene: TRBJ2-1
clone size: .
D gene: TRBD2
CDR3 protein: CASSILGAGAAYNEQFF
CDR3 DNA: TGTGCCAGTAGTATTTTAGGAGCGGGAGCCGCCTACAATGAGCAGTTCTTC

V gene: TRBV11-3
J gene: TRBJ2-3
clone size: .
D gene: .
CDR3 protein: CASSRQGGSQYF
CDR3 DNA: TGTGCCAGCAGCAGGCAGGGGGGATCGCAGTATTTT

V gene: TRBV18
J gene: TRBJ2-5
clone size: many
D gene: TRBD2
CDR3 protein: CASSRLAGVETQYF
CDR3 DNA: TGTGCCAGCTCACGTCTAGCGGGAGTAGAGACCCAGTACTTC

V gene: TRBV11-3
J gene: TRBJ2-6
clone size: .
D gene: .
CDR3 protein: CASGESSGANVLTF
CDR3 DNA: TGTGCCAGTGGTGAAAGCTCTGGGGCCAACGTCCTGACTTTC

V gene: TRBV3-1
J gene: TRBJ2-3
clone size: few
D gene: .
CDR3 protein: CASSPLAWGDTQYF
CDR3 DNA: TGTGCCAGCAGCCCCCTGGCGTGGGGAGATACGCAGTATTTT

V gene: TRBV20-1
J gene: TRBJ1-1
clone size: .
D gene: .
CDR3 protein: CSALRGTEAFF
CDR3 DNA: TGCAGTGCTTTAAGAGGAACTGAAGCTTTCTTT

V gene: TRBV7-2
J gene: TRBJ2-3
clone size: .
D gene: TRBD1
CDR3 protein: CASSSWDRGTDTQYF
CDR3 DNA: TGTGCCAGCAGCTCCTGGGACAGGGGCACAGATACGCAGTATTTT

V gene: TRBV7-9
J gene: TRBJ1-2
clone size: .
D gene: .
CDR3 protein: CASSLAGAGIYTF
CDR3 DNA: TGTGCCAGCAGCTTAGCGGGGGCAGGGATCTACACCTTC

V gene: TRBV27
J gene: TRBJ1-2
clone size: few
D gene: TRBD1
CDR3 protein: CASSLAGTGTYGYTF
CDR3 DNA: TGTGCCAGCAGTTTGGCCGGGACAGGGACCTATGGCTACACCTTC

V gene: TRBV5-6
J gene: TRBJ1-2
clone size: .
D gene: .
CDR3 protein: CASSDSGLDYGYTF
CDR3 DNA: TGTGCCAGCAGCGACAGCGGGTTGGACTATGGCTACACCTTC

V gene: TRBV19
J gene: TRBJ2-1
clone size: few
D gene: .
CDR3 protein: CASSIEAGNNEQFF
CDR3 DNA: TGTGCCAGTAGTATCGAAGCCGGAAACAATGAGCAGTTCTTC

V gene: TRBV5-1
J gene: TRBJ2-3
clone size: .
D gene: TRBD2
CDR3 protein: CASSLSGSHTDTQYF
CDR3 DNA: TGCGCCAGCAGTCTTAGCGGGAGCCACACAGATACGCAGTATTTT

V gene: TRBV7-3
J gene: TRBJ2-1
clone size: .
D gene: .
CDR3 protein: CASSGGTGTYNGQFF
CDR3 DNA: TGTGCCAGCAGCGGTGGAACCGGGACATACAATGGGCAGTTCTTC

V gene: TRBV11-2
J gene: TRBJ2-7
clone size: many
D gene: .
CDR3 protein: CASSLEHGYEQYF
CDR3 DNA: TGTGCCAGCAGCTTAGAACACGGCTACGAGCAGTACTTC

V gene: TRBV29-1
J gene: TRBJ2-5
clone size: many
D gene: TRBD1
CDR3 protein: CSVRQGEETQYF
CDR3 DNA: TGCAGCGTTCGACAGGGGGAAGAGACCCAGTACTTC

V gene: TRBV11-2
J gene: TRBJ2-5
clone size: .
D gene: .
CDR3 protein: CASSLYVGRQETQYF
CDR3 DNA: TGTGCCAGCAGCCTTTATGTTGGAAGGCAAGAGACCCAGTACTTC

V gene: TRBV9
J gene: TRBJ1-6
clone size: .
D gene: .
CDR3 protein: CASSVSGDNSPLHF
CDR3 DNA: TGTGCCAGCAGCGTCTCGGGAGATAATTCACCCCTCCACTTT

V gene: TRBV11-2
J gene: TRBJ1-1
clone size: few
D gene: .
CDR3 protein: CASSTNAGVEAFF
CDR3 DNA: TGTGCCAGCAGCACGAACGCAGGAGTCGAAGCTTTCTTT

V gene: TRBV18
J gene: TRBJ2-7
clone size: many
D gene: .
CDR3 protein: CASSPGMDEQYF
CDR3 DNA: TGTGCCAGCTCACCAGGAATGGACGAGCAGTACTTC

V gene: TRBV12-3/TRBV12-4
J gene: TRBJ2-1
clone size: many
D gene: .
CDR3 protein: CASRDSYYNEQFF
CDR3 DNA: TGTGCCAGCCGAGACAGTTACTACAATGAGCAGTTCTTC

V gene: TRBV7-2
J gene: TRBJ2-5
clone size: .
D gene: .
CDR3 protein: CASSSTPVPQETQYF
CDR3 DNA: TGTGCCAGCAGCTCGACCCCAGTACCACAAGAGACCCAGTACTTC